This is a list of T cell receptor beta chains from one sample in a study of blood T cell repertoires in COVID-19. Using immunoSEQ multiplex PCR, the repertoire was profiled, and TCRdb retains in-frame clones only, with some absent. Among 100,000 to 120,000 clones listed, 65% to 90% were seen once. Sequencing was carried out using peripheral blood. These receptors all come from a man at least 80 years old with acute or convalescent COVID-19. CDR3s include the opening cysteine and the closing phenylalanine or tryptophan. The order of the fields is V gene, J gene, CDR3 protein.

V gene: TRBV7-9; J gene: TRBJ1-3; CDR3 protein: CASSLAGQGRNTIYF
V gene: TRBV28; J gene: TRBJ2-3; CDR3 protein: CASSPRWGPDTQYF
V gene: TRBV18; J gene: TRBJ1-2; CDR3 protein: CASSQDKNGQGPTYGYTF
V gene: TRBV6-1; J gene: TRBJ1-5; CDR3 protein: CASSDQQGFRNQPQHF
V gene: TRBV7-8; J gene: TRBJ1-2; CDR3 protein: CASSLDGGNSYGYTF
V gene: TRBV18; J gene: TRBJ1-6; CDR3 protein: CASSLLDRNNSPLHF
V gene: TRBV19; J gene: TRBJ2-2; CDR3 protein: CASSIGTGNTGELFF
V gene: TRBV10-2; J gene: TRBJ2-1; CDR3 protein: CASSGSGLEYNEQFF
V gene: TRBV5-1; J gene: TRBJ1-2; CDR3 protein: CASSSTIDGYTF
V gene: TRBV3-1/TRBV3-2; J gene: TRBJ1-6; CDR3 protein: CASSQGGSPLHF
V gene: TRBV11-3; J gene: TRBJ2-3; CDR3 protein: CASSLGQSNTDTQYF
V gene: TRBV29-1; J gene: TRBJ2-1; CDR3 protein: CSVHRDSNEQFF
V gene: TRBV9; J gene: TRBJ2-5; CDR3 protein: CASSVDPGTGTETQYF
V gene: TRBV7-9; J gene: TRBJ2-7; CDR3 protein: CASSSSTSGHIYEQYF
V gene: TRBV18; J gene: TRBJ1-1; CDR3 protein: CASSTTDMNTEAFF
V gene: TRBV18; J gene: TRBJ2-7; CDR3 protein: CASSPFRDFGNYEQYF
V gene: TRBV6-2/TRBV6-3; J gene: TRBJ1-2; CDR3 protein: CASSYGQGIPTNYGYTF
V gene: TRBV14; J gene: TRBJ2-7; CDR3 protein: CASSQYRDSSYEQYF
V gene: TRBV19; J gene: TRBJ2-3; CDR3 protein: CASSIGVASSPSTDTQYF
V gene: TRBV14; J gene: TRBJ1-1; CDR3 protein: CASSPEWVNTEAFF
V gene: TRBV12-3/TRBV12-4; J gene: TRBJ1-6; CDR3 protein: CASTGQHNSPLHF
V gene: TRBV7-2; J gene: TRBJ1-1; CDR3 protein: CASSLGWGDLGTEAFF
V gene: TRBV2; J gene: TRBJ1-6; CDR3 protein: CASNSQGNSPLHF
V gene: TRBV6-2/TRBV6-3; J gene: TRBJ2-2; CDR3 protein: CASSSGGAQTGELFF
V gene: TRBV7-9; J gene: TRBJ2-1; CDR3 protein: CASSQGQAYNEQFF
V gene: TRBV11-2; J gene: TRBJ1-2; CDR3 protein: CASSQQGENYGYTF
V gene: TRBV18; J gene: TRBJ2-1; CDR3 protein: CASSPPGLAGAGFF
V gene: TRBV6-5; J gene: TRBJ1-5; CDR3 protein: CASSSPGEGKPQHF
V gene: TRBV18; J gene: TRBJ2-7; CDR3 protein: CASSPSTPQAGEQYF
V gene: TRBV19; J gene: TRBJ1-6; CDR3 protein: CASSFRQGANSPLHF
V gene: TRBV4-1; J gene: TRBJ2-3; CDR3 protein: CASSPRTGDTQYF
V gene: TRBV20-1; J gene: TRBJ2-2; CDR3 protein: CSASRVAPGTGELFF
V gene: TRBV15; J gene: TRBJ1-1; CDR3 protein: CATSRGLRGAGSFF
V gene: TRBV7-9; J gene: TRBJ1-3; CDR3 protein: CAAQTEAGNTIYF
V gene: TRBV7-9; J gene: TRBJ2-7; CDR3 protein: CASSLRQGRDEQYF
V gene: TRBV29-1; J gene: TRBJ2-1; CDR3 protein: CSVAQGIGGVEQFF
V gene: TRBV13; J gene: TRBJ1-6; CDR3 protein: CASSFNRGRGNSPLHF
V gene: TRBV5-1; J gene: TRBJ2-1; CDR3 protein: CASSYRLAGGSYNEQFF
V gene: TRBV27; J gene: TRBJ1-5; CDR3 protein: CASRGQDPNQPQHF
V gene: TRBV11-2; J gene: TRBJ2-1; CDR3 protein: CASSLRGQFSYNEQFF
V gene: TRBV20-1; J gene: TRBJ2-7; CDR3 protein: CSAREPGSQYF
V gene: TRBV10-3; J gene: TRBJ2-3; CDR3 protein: CATRGGGDTQYF
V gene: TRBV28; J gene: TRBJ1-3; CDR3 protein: CASIRTGAGNTIYF
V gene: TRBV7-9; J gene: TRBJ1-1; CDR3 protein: CASSPGLGNTEAFF
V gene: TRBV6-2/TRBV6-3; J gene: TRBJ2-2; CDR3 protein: CASSYGLTGGAPGELFF
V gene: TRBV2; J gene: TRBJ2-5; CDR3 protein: CASRRRRGSETQYF
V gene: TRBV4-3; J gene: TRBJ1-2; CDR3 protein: CASSRTGDYGYTF
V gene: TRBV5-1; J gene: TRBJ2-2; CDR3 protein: CASSLGQGNTGELFF
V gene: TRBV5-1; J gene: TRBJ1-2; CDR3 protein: CASSQYDIGYGYTF
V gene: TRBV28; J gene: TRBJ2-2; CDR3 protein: CASSLGDRGAGELFF
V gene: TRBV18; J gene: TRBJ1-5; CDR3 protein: CASSEGRQNQPQHF
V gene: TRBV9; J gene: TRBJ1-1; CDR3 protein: CASSAGQGGIGTEAFF
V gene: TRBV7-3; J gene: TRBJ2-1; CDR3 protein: CASSLTGVNEQFF
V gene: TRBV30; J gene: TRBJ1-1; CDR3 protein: CAWSGQGTEAFF